Following are 21 T cell receptor beta chains from one sample sequenced in a study of radiotherapy plus CTLA-4 blockade in lung cancer. Assay used: immunoSEQ multiplex PCR; TCRdb lists only in-frame clones, some missing. The repertoire holds 90,000 to 100,000 clones, 60% to 75% seen once, with 2.8% in the top ten. The source was peripheral blood, collected from a patient treated with radiotherapy plus ipilimumab. These receptors were collected from a human donor with non-small cell lung cancer who had a partial response to radiotherapy plus ipilimumab. Some clones in this sample may be carry-over from other donors' samples.

This chain joins TRBV5-8 and TRBJ2-1; possible D gene TRBD2, 6 bases. Per the germline V gene, CDR1 is SGHTS and CDR2 is YDEGEE. This CDR3 spans 15 amino acids. The V end was cut by 5 bases, the J end by 9 bases, with 21 bases between. CDR3 DNA: TGTGCCAGCAGACGTGCGGGACTCTTAAGGGGTGAGCAGTTCTTC. Protein product: CASRRAGLLRGEQFF.

The chain links TRBV19 to TRBJ1-1; D gene uncertain. CDR3 length equals 13 residues. Germline values: CDR1 LNHDA, CDR2 SQIVND (reference sequence). Trimming cost V 8 bases and J 0 bases, with 10 bases left between them. CDR3 amino acids: CASGVSMNTEAFF. For the CDR3, the DNA is TGTGCCAGTGGAGTCAGTATGAACACTGAAGCTTTCTTT.

The V gene is TRBV2, the J gene TRBJ2-7, with D possibly being TRBD1 (5 bases). The CDR3 runs 13 residues. Germline V gives CDR1 SNHLY, CDR2 FYNNEI. V was cut by 9 bases and J by 5 bases, with 17 bases left in between. The CDR3 DNA follows: TGTGCCAGTCATTGGACATATACAGACGAGCAGTACTTC. Amino acids: CASHWTYTDEQYF.

This chain connects TRBV7-9 to TRBJ1-5, with 7 nucleotides matching TRBD1. V was pared by 0 bases and J by 7 bases, with 3 bases of the junction left unmatched. CDR1 SEHNR and CDR2 FQNEAQ come from the germline V gene (reference sequence). This CDR3 has 14 residues. The CDR3 DNA is TGTGCCAGCAGCTTAGCGGGACAGTTACAGCCCCAGCATTTT. The encoded protein is CASSLAGQLQPQHF.

This rearrangement joins TRBV6-5 to TRBJ1-4; 7 bases align to TRBD1. Germline CDR1 and CDR2: MNHEY and SVGAGI. V lost 0 bases, J lost 10 bases, and 5 bases stayed unmatched. CDR3 size: 14 residues. In DNA, the CDR3 is TGTGCCAGCAGTTACTCGACAGGGAGTGGAAAACTGTTTTTT. Its protein product is CASSYSTGSGKLFF.

This clone was seen a handful of times. The gene calls are TRBV28 and TRBJ2-5; D perhaps matches TRBD2 (7 bases). Trimming shortened V by 2 bases and J by 7 bases, and 11 bases separated the two germline ends. The CDR3 consists of 13 residues. Germline values: CDR1 MDHEN, CDR2 SYDVKM. The CDR3 DNA reads TGTGCCAGCAGTTTAGTGGGGGGGGCGACCCAGTACTTC. Protein sequence: CASSLVGGATQYF.

The J gene is TRBJ1-5, the V gene TRBV23-1; maybe TRBD1 (5 bases). TRBV23-1 qualifies as an ORF whose function is uncertain. The CDR3 runs to 15 residues. V lost 6 bases and J 0 bases, leaving 12 bases between the germline ends. The CDR3 nucleotides read TGCGCCAGCAGAACCCGACAGCATAGCAATCAGCCCCAGCATTTT. This codes for CASRTRQHSNQPQHF.

This chain links TRBV6-4 with TRBJ2-5, with TRBD2 matching 9 bases. The closer fit of TRBJ2-7 to the DNA end suggests the J call may be wrong. The CDR3 sequence is 17 residues long. Germline CDR1 is MRHNA and CDR2 is SNTAGT. The CDR3 sequence is CASPTRRGGSLSYEQYF. CDR3 bases: TGTGCCAGCCCTACCCGGCGGGGGGGATCCCTCTCCTACGAGCAGTACTTC.

The chain employs TRBV28 and TRBJ2-7, with 7 bases lining up with TRBD2. The junction had 5 bases not matched to a gene; V was cut back by 3 bases and J by 3 bases. The CDR3 runs 14 residues. From germline, CDR1 is MDHEN and CDR2 SYDVKM. Here the CDR3 DNA reads TGTGCCAGCAGTTTCCCGGGGAGGGACTACGAGCAGTACTTC. This gives the protein CASSFPGRDYEQYF.

This clone was seen just once. The rearrangement links TRBV29-1 to TRBJ1-1; D perhaps matches TRBD1 (6 bases). V shed 6 bases and J shed 3 bases, with 14 bases lying between them. The CDR3 has 13 residues. The germline CDR1 and CDR2 sequences are SQVTM and ANQGSEA. The CDR3 loop reads CSVKPGVDTEAFF. The CDR3 DNA is TGCAGCGTCAAACCAGGGGTCGACACTGAAGCTTTCTTT.

The chain carries TRBV7-3 and TRBJ2-7; 8 positions agree with TRBD2. The CDR3 runs 13 residues. The germline V gene encodes CDR1 SGHTA and CDR2 FQGTGA. V was clipped by 1 base and J by 6 bases; unmatched bases: 2. Here the CDR3 reads CASSLNRGGEQYF. CDR3 coding DNA: TGTGCCAGCAGCTTAAACCGGGGGGGCGAGCAGTACTTC.

The table lists this clone with a count of one. Other DNA sequences within the sample encode an identical CDR3. This chain links TRBV20-1 with TRBJ2-3; D ambiguous. The V gene's germline CDR1 is DFQATT and CDR2 SNEGSKA (reference sequence). The V gene lost 5 bases and the J gene lost 4 bases, with 7 bases spanning the gap. The CDR3 loop spans 11 amino acids. The CDR3 spells CSAPLADTQYF. CDR3 DNA: TGCAGTGCTCCTTTAGCAGATACGCAGTATTTT.

The gene calls are TRBV29-1 and TRBJ2-7; no reliable D call. The CDR3 totals 13 residues. Germline assignment: CDR1 SQVTM and CDR2 ANQGSEA. Trimming pared 4 bases from V and 2 bases from J, leaving 12 bases between. The CDR3 is CSVVRAPPYEQYF. CDR3 DNA sequence: TGCAGCGTTGTCCGCGCGCCGCCCTACGAGCAGTACTTC.

This chain joins TRBV5-4 and TRBJ2-5; 12 bases are shared with TRBD1. Germline assignment: CDR1 SGHNT and CDR2 YYREEE (reference sequence). The trim removed 4 bases at V and 1 base at J, leaving 5 bases unmatched. This CDR3 is built from 16 residues. DNA of the CDR3: TGTGCCAGCAGCAGGGGACAGGGGGCCACCCAAGAGACCCAGTACTTC. This sequence encodes CASSRGQGATQETQYF.

This clone has just a few counts. The rearrangement links TRBV27 to TRBJ2-7, with 9 positions matching TRBD1. CDR1 is MNHEY, CDR2 SMNVEV, per germline (reference sequence). The CDR3 extends over 15 amino acids. Trimming at V came to 5 bases and at J to 6 bases, leaving 11 bases not matched to a gene. CDR3 region: CASSPTGTGRPEQYF. The CDR3 bases are TGTGCCAGCAGTCCAACCGGGACAGGGCGGCCCGAGCAGTACTTC.

The chain employs TRBV11-2 and TRBJ1-2; D uncertain. The germline gives CDR1 SGHAT, CDR2 FQNNGV. This CDR3 contains 13 residues. Trimming removed 2 bases at V and 2 bases at J, with 6 bases between. CDR3 loop: CASSLHSNYGYTF. The CDR3 nucleotides are TGTGCCAGCAGCTTACACAGCAACTATGGCTACACCTTC.

This rearrangement joins TRBV9 to TRBJ2-3, with 15 bases identical to TRBD2. Germline V gene data show CDR1 as SGDLS and CDR2 as YYNGEE. Trimming cost V 3 bases and J 2 bases; bases outside gene matches: 4. CDR3 size: 17 residues. CDR3 sequence: CASSAGTSGGNTDTQYF. CDR3 DNA sequence: TGTGCCAGCAGCGCGGGGACTAGCGGGGGGAACACAGATACGCAGTATTTT.

The rearrangement joins TRBV28 to TRBJ2-7; 8 bases are shared with TRBD1. The CDR3 is made up of 14 amino acids. The junction had 14 bases not matched to a gene; V was cut back by 7 bases and J by 9 bases. Germline CDR1 is MDHEN and CDR2 is SYDVKM. The CDR3 DNA is TGTGCCAGCAACCCGGGACAGGCCGCCCGTCGGCAGTACTTC. Its translation: CASNPGQAARRQYF.

This clone was seen only a few times. The chain recombines TRBV15 with TRBJ2-5; maybe TRBD1 (5 bases). This CDR3 comprises 12 residues. Per germline, CDR1 LNHNV and CDR2 YYDKDF (reference sequence). The V gene lost 5 bases and the J gene lost 3 bases, with 7 bases spanning the gap. The CDR3 protein is CATSSGKETQYF. The CDR3 coding sequence is TGTGCCACCAGCTCAGGGAAAGAGACCCAGTACTTC.

The V and J genes are TRBV19 and TRBJ2-3, with 9 positions matching TRBD1. Germline-derived CDR1 and CDR2 are LNHDA and SQIVND (reference sequence). The CDR3 length is 15 residues. V lost 3 bases to trimming and J lost 2 bases; unmatched junction nucleotides: 3. CDR3 sequence (DNA): TGTGCCAGTAGTATCGACAGGGGGTCCACAGATACGCAGTATTTT. This encodes CASSIDRGSTDTQYF.

The chain employs TRBV5-6 and TRBJ1-1; TRBD1 is a possible D gene (6 bases). CDR1 is SGHDT, CDR2 YYEEEE, per germline. CDR3 length: 15 amino acids. Trimming took off 0 bases at V and 10 bases at J, with 19 bases between the two ends. The CDR3, as DNA: TGTGCCAGCAGCTTGGAGGTCCGAAAGGGGGGGGGAGCTTTCTTT. Its protein product is CASSLEVRKGGGAFF.